Each of the 24 T cell receptor beta chains below was sequenced from the same sample in a study of blood T cell repertoires in COVID-19. The method was immunoSEQ multiplex PCR; TCRdb's version includes in-frame clones alone and lacks a portion of them. The profile shows a few hundred thousand clones, around nine tenths of them singletons. Material for sequencing was peripheral blood. The receptors come from a woman aged 70-85 years with COVID-19, enrolled during active disease.

V gene TRBV5-5 combines with J gene TRBJ2-1; the match to TRBD2 covers 11 bases. After removal of 0 bases from V and 9 bases from J, the junction contained 2 bases not matched to a gene. Germline V gene data show CDR1 as SGHKS and CDR2 as YYEKEE (reference sequence). The CDR3 contains 14 residues. In DNA form, the CDR3 reads TGTGCCAGCAGCTTGGTACTAGCGGGAGTTGAGCAGTTCTTC. Translation gives CASSLVLAGVEQFF.

This rearrangement joins TRBV29-1 to TRBJ1-4; 7 positions agree with TRBD1. V shed 7 bases, J shed 5 bases, and the junction held 7 bases outside the gene matches. This CDR3 is 13 amino acids long. Germline V gene data show CDR1 as SQVTM and CDR2 as ANQGSEA. CDR3 sequence: CSGIGDRNEKLFF. The CDR3 DNA reads TGCAGCGGAATAGGGGACAGAAATGAAAAACTGTTTTTT.

The chain employs TRBV3-1 (or the pseudogene TRBV3-2) and TRBJ1-3; D is unclear. Per germline, CDR1 LGHDT and CDR2 YNNKEL (reference sequence). The CDR3 spans 15 residues. The ends were cut back, 3 bases at V and 2 bases at J, with 11 bases in the middle. The CDR3 nucleotides read TGTGCCAGCAGCCAGGGAGGTTTCACTGGAAACACCATATATTTT. Its protein is CASSQGGFTGNTIYF.

The V and J genes are TRBV7-3 and TRBJ1-2, with 7 bases that match TRBD1. This CDR3 comprises 13 residues. V was pared by 5 bases and J by 4 bases, with 4 bases of the junction left unmatched. The germline CDR1 and CDR2 sequences are SGHTA and FQGTGA. CDR3 region: CASSAQGSYGYTF. CDR3 nucleotide sequence: TGTGCCAGCAGCGCACAGGGGTCCTATGGCTACACCTTC.

This clone was recorded once. The V and J genes are TRBV19 and TRBJ1-1; 8 bases fit TRBD1. This CDR3 has 15 residues. In germline, CDR1 is LNHDA, CDR2 SQIVND (reference sequence). The trim removed 5 bases at V and 0 bases at J, leaving 5 bases unmatched. DNA for the CDR3: TGTGCCAGTAGTGCCAGGACAGGGTTGAACACTGAAGCTTTCTTT. It encodes CASSARTGLNTEAFF.

This clone was counted once. The rearrangement uses TRBV11-2 and TRBJ2-5; 11 bases are shared with TRBD1. After removal of 5 bases from V and 5 bases from J, the junction contained 4 bases not matched to a gene. In germline, CDR1 is SGHAT, CDR2 FQNNGV. The CDR3 is made up of 14 amino acids. The DNA of the CDR3 is TGTGCCAGCAGCAGGACAGGGGGCTGGGAGACCCAGTACTTC. Protein: CASSRTGGWETQYF. Full variable domain (remainder filled in from reference TRBV11-2 and TRBJ2-5): EAGVAQSPRYKIIEKRQSVAFWCNPISGHATLYWYQQILGQGPKLLIQFQNNGVVDDSQLPKDRFSAERLKGVDSTLKIQPAKLEDSAVYLCASSRTGGWETQYFGPGTRLLVL.

The chain carries TRBV9 and TRBJ2-1; D not resolved. The CDR3 has 15 amino acids. Trimming stripped 4 bases from V and 7 bases from J, with 18 bases between. The germline V gene has CDR1 SGDLS and CDR2 YYNGEE. This chain's CDR3 is CASSFAGGSGNEQFF. Written as DNA, the CDR3 is TGTGCCAGCAGCTTTGCCGGCGGCTCTGGGAATGAGCAGTTCTTC.

The chain has TRBV4-1 and TRBJ2-1; 9 nucleotides agree with TRBD1. CDR3 size: 15 residues. With 5 bases clipped from V and 7 bases from J, the junction kept 9 bases outside the gene matches. CDR1 is MGHRA and CDR2 is YSYEKL in the germline V gene. The DNA for the CDR3 is TGCGCCAGCAGCTACGGGACAGGGCCCTTGAATGAGCAGTTCTTC. This translates into CASSYGTGPLNEQFF.

This chain connects TRBV18 to TRBJ1-5; D uncertain. CDR1 and CDR2 from the germline V gene are KGHSH and LQKENI. CDR3 length equals 15 residues. With 2 bases removed from V and 0 bases from J, the gap between germline ends came to 8 bases. The CDR3 is CASSPIADSNQPQHF. CDR3 in DNA: TGTGCCAGCTCACCAATCGCAGATAGCAATCAGCCCCAGCATTTT. The full variable domain, in which reference TRBV18 and TRBJ1-5 provide the parts outside the CDR3, is NAGVMQNPRHLVRRRGQEARLRCSPMKGHSHVYWYRQLPEEGLKFMVYLQKENIIDESGMPKERFSAEFPKEGPSILRIQQVVRGDSAAYFCASSPIADSNQPQHFGDGTRLSIL.

The gene calls are TRBV18 and TRBJ1-3; TRBD1 agrees at 7 bases. Germline CDR1 KGHSH, CDR2 LQKENI. V lost 3 bases and J lost 0; bases outside the gene matches: 8. This CDR3 region has 17 residues. CDR3 residues: CASSPFAGGNSGNTIYF. The CDR3 nucleotides read TGTGCCAGCTCACCCTTTGCAGGGGGTAACTCTGGAAACACCATATATTTT.

The chain combines TRBV19 with TRBJ1-5; 8 nucleotides agree with TRBD1. Germline trimming cut 5 bases from V and 7 bases from J; bases unmatched to any gene: 10. CDR3 length equals 15 residues. Looked up from germline, CDR1 is LNHDA and CDR2 is SQIVND (reference sequence). The CDR3 here is CASSSTGAGWQPQHF. For the CDR3, the DNA is TGTGCCAGTAGTTCGACAGGGGCTGGGTGGCAGCCCCAGCATTTT.

This clone showed up just a few times. V usage is TRBV3-1 (or the pseudogene TRBV3-2) and J usage is TRBJ1-6; D gene unclear. This CDR3 comprises 15 residues. CDR1 and CDR2 (germline): LGHDT, YNNKEL (reference sequence). Trimming pared 1 base from V and 10 bases from J, leaving 14 bases between. The CDR3 reads CASSQVQSGGSPLHF. In nucleotides, the CDR3 is TGTGCCAGCAGCCAAGTTCAGTCGGGAGGGTCACCCCTCCACTTT.

The V gene is TRBV18, the J gene TRBJ2-7; TRBD1 might be the D (5 bases). The germline gives CDR1 KGHSH, CDR2 LQKENI. Between the trimmed V and J ends, which lost 2 bases and 2 bases, there was a span of 16 bases. This CDR3 comprises 16 residues. CDR3 in amino acids: CASSPIDSYSTYEQYF. CDR3 nucleotide sequence: TGTGCCAGCTCACCAATCGACAGCTATTCCACCTACGAGCAGTACTTC.

The chain employs TRBV9 and TRBJ2-1; TRBD2 matches 15 bases. The ends lost 0 bases at V and 10 bases at J; junction bases unmatched: 5. The CDR3 consists of 16 residues. The germline V gene has CDR1 SGDLS and CDR2 YYNGEE. The DNA for the CDR3 is TGTGCCAGCAGCGTAGATGCGGGACTAGCGGGAGGAGAGCAGTTCTTC. Its protein product is CASSVDAGLAGGEQFF.

V gene TRBV3-1 (or the pseudogene TRBV3-2) combines with J gene TRBJ1-2; 7 nucleotides match TRBD1. The CDR3 has 13 residues. V was clipped by 1 base and J by 5 bases; unmatched bases: 1. Looked up from germline, CDR1 is LGHDT and CDR2 is YNNKEL (reference sequence). CDR3 DNA: TGTGCCAGCAGCCAAGGGGACAGTTATGGCTACACCTTC. It codes for CASSQGDSYGYTF.

V is TRBV15 and J is TRBJ1-4; 7 bases align to TRBD1. Germline CDR1 LNHNV, CDR2 YYDKDF (reference sequence). The CDR3 is made up of 16 amino acids. The junction had 5 bases not matched to a gene; V was cut back by 1 base and J by 3 bases. The CDR3 nucleotides read TGTGCCACCAGCAGAGGGAGGGGGCCGCCTAATGAAAAACTGTTTTTT. Protein product: CATSRGRGPPNEKLFF.

The chain carries TRBV27 and TRBJ2-1; D remains unclear. V lost 5 bases and J 5 bases, leaving 4 bases between the germline ends. The length of the CDR3 is 11 residues. Germline V gene lookup returns CDR1 MNHEY and CDR2 SMNVEV (reference sequence). The CDR3 sequence is CASSLHNEQFF. CDR3 nucleotide sequence: TGTGCCAGCAGTCTCCACAATGAGCAGTTCTTC.

The CDR3 nucleotides are TGCAGCGTTGAAAGTTGGGGCGGCTATGGCTACACCTTC. As protein: CSVESWGGYGYTF. The J gene is TRBJ1-2, the V gene TRBV29-1; D possibly corresponds to TRBD1 (5 bases). This CDR3 has 13 residues. Trimming shortened V by 2 bases and J by 4 bases, and 11 bases separated the two germline ends. The germline gives CDR1 SQVTM, CDR2 ANQGSEA.

The CDR3 DNA reads as TGCGCCAGCAGCTTAGGGACTAGCGGGAGAGGGTACGAGCAGTACTTC. This encodes CASSLGTSGRGYEQYF. V is TRBV5-1 and J is TRBJ2-7, with 14 positions matching TRBD2. This CDR3 is 16 amino acids long. Germline V lookup: CDR1 SGHRS, CDR2 YFSETQ. V was pared by 2 bases and J by 4 bases, with 5 bases of the junction left unmatched.

The V and J genes are TRBV24-1 and TRBJ1-3; TRBD1 is a possible D gene (6 bases). Germline V gene lookup returns CDR1 KGHDR and CDR2 SFDVKD. CDR3 size: 13 residues. With 6 bases removed from V and 6 bases from J, the gap between germline ends came to 11 bases. CDR3 sequence reads: CATSTGSSNTIYF. CDR3 in DNA: TGTGCCACCAGTACAGGGAGTTCAAACACCATATATTTT.

The chain is built from TRBV5-6 and TRBJ1-5, with 10 bases aligning to TRBD1. CDR3 size: 15 residues. Germline V gene sequence: CDR1 SGHDT, CDR2 YYEEEE. V shed 5 bases, J shed 4 bases, and the junction held 6 bases outside the gene matches. The CDR3: CASRPSGQGNQPQHF. Here the CDR3 DNA reads TGTGCCAGCAGACCTTCGGGACAGGGGAATCAGCCCCAGCATTTT.

The chain carries TRBV7-9 and TRBJ2-1; unclear D gene. V lost 5 bases to trimming and J lost 10 bases, with 12 bases between them. Per the germline V gene, CDR1 is SEHNR and CDR2 is FQNEAQ (reference sequence). This CDR3 contains 12 residues. The CDR3: CASSLTLVEQFF. The CDR3, as DNA: TGTGCCAGCAGCCTTACGTTAGTGGAGCAGTTCTTC.

The chain couples TRBV11-3 to TRBJ2-1, with 10 bases identical to TRBD2. The junction had 6 bases not matched to a gene; V was cut back by 5 bases and J by 5 bases. The CDR3 has 15 residues. Germline loops: CDR1 SGHNT, CDR2 YENEEA. In DNA form, the CDR3 reads TGTGCCAGCAGCCAAGCGGGAGGGCCCCACAATGAGCAGTTCTTC. It encodes CASSQAGGPHNEQFF. Full variable domain (missing parts from reference TRBV11-3 and TRBJ2-1): EAGVVQSPRYKIIEKKQPVAFWCNPISGHNTLYWYLQNLGQGPELLIRYENEEAVDDSQLPKDRFSAERLKGVDSTLKIQPAELGDSAVYLCASSQAGGPHNEQFFGPGTRLTVL.

The V and J genes are TRBV6-1 and TRBJ1-2; D remains unclear. From germline, CDR1 is MNHNS and CDR2 SASEGT. Trimming took off 3 bases at V and 3 bases at J, with 14 bases between the two ends. CDR3 length: 15 amino acids. CDR3 nucleotide sequence: TGTGCCAGCAGTGAGGTTTTTCCGCTATACTATGGCTACACCTTC. As protein: CASSEVFPLYYGYTF.